These 20 T cell receptor beta chains were sequenced from one sample in a study of blood T cell repertoires in COVID-19 (dated by TCRdb to 2020 to 2021). The library was made by the immunoSEQ multiplex PCR assay. The source is immuneACCESS, and TCRdb retained only in-frame sequences with V and J called. Part of the clones is not carried over; for the studies checked, unresolved V genes explain less than half of this, and the remainder is unexplained. Present in this sample are some 140,000 clones, over 75% of which were seen just once. The ten largest make up 0.63% of the sample. The sequencing sample was made of peripheral blood. The receptors derive from a man aged 55 to 70 with COVID-19, enrolled during active disease.

The chain has TRBV7-2 and TRBJ2-7; 11 bases agree with TRBD1. V lost 4 bases and J lost 2; bases outside the gene matches: 4. CDR3 size: 15 residues. Germline CDR1 reads SGHTA; CDR2 reads FQGNSA. The CDR3 region is CASSSRTGGAYEQYF. The CDR3 DNA reads TGTGCCAGCAGCTCACGGACAGGGGGCGCCTACGAGCAGTACTTC.

The CDR3 region has the DNA TGTGCCAGCAGCCCCAGGCACTCTGGAAACACCATATATTTT. Amino acid sequence: CASSPRHSGNTIYF. This rearrangement joins TRBV5-8 to TRBJ1-3; D unresolved. The germline gives CDR1 SGHTS, CDR2 YDEGEE. V shed 4 bases and J shed 0 bases, with 8 bases lying between them. The CDR3 is 14 amino acids.

The gene calls are TRBV6-1 and TRBJ1-1, with 11 nucleotides matching TRBD1. The germline V gene encodes CDR1 MNHNS and CDR2 SASEGT. The CDR3 totals 17 residues. The V and J ends lost 5 bases and 0 bases, in that order; junction bases with no gene match: 8. CDR3 in DNA: TGTGCCAGCAGTAAAGGGACAGGGGGGATGTTGAACACTGAAGCTTTCTTT. Translated: CASSKGTGGMLNTEAFF.

The rearrangement joins TRBV5-1 to TRBJ2-7, with 8 bases aligning to TRBD1. The ends lost 4 bases at V and 3 bases at J; junction bases unmatched: 12. The CDR3 is 16 residues long. From germline, CDR1 is SGHRS and CDR2 YFSETQ. CDR3 loop: CASSPGGGTGRYEQYF. As DNA, the CDR3 is TGCGCCAGCAGCCCGGGTGGGGGGACAGGTCGCTACGAGCAGTACTTC.

The chain links TRBV24-1 to TRBJ2-2; the match to TRBD1 covers 11 bases. The germline CDR1 and CDR2 sequences are KGHDR and SFDVKD. J was trimmed by 7 bases and V by 1 base; bases with no gene match: 10. There are 18 residues in the CDR3. The CDR3, as DNA: TGTGCCACCAGTGATTTTGGAGGGGGACAGGGGGTCGTCGGGGAGCTGTTTTTT. Translated, it gives CATSDFGGGQGVVGELFF.

This chain connects TRBV2 to TRBJ2-1; D uncertain. Germline CDR1 is SNHLY and CDR2 is FYNNEI. The CDR3 is 13 amino acids. Trimming removed 5 bases from V and 5 bases from J, with 10 bases in between. The CDR3: CASSPPSDNEQFF. Written as DNA, the CDR3 is TGTGCCAGCAGTCCCCCCTCAGACAATGAGCAGTTCTTC.

The rearrangement links TRBV9 to TRBJ2-3; TRBD1 might be the D (6 bases). CDR3 length equals 16 residues. V was shortened by 3 bases and J by 0 bases, with 14 bases between the two germline ends. Germline assignment: CDR1 SGDLS and CDR2 YYNGEE. CDR3 nucleotide sequence: TGTGCCAGCAGCGCCACAGGGTATGGTAGCACAGATACGCAGTATTTT. Amino acids: CASSATGYGSTDTQYF.

This chain connects TRBV29-1 to TRBJ1-1; 7 bases are a match to TRBD1. The V and J ends lost 7 bases and 6 bases, in that order; junction bases with no gene match: 14. Germline V lookup: CDR1 SQVTM, CDR2 ANQGSEA. The CDR3 covers 14 residues. Written as DNA, the CDR3 is TGCAGCGGCGAATACAGGGGCCTGAGGGCTGAAGCTTTCTTT. Translation gives CSGEYRGLRAEAFF.

CDR3 sequence (DNA): TGTGCCAGCAGCTTGGGTCCTAGCGGAGGCCCGAGGGAGACCCAGTACTTC. This sequence encodes CASSLGPSGGPRETQYF. The chain couples TRBV7-2 to TRBJ2-5; TRBD2 aligns across 7 bases. Germline loops: CDR1 SGHTA, CDR2 FQGNSA. The CDR3 covers 17 residues. J lost 5 bases, V lost 3 bases, and 15 bases had no gene match.

In its sample, this clone was seen once. V and J are TRBV5-1 and TRBJ2-7; D not resolved. The CDR3 sequence is 13 residues long. Trimming shortened V by 0 bases and J by 2 bases, and 6 bases separated the two germline ends. Germline assignment: CDR1 SGHRS and CDR2 YFSETQ. In DNA form, the CDR3 reads TGCGCCAGCAGCTTGGTGTTTACCTACGAGCAGTACTTC. Translated, it gives CASSLVFTYEQYF.

The rearrangement links TRBV19 to TRBJ1-1; 9 nucleotides agree with TRBD1. V was pared by 7 bases and J by 5 bases, with 5 bases of the junction left unmatched. The CDR3 is made up of 13 amino acids. Per the germline V gene, CDR1 is LNHDA and CDR2 is SQIVND (reference sequence). This CDR3 is CASTTDRGTEAFF. The CDR3 region has the DNA TGTGCCAGTACTACGGACAGGGGTACTGAAGCTTTCTTT.

The chain is built from TRBV6-5 and TRBJ1-2; 9 nucleotides line up with TRBD1. After removal of 10 bases from V and 7 bases from J, the junction contained 7 bases not matched to a gene. Germline values: CDR1 MNHEY, CDR2 SVGAGI. The CDR3 sequence is 12 residues long. In nucleotides, the CDR3 is TGTGCCATCACGGACAGGGGCCTTGGCTACACCTTC. Translating it yields CAITDRGLGYTF.

The rearrangement uses TRBV9 and TRBJ2-7; no reliable D call. The CDR3 loop spans 15 amino acids. Per germline, CDR1 SGDLS and CDR2 YYNGEE. Trimming removed 0 bases from V and 4 bases from J, with 14 bases in between. The CDR3 is CASSVGAGKIYEQYF. In nucleotides, the CDR3 is TGTGCCAGCAGCGTAGGGGCAGGAAAAATATACGAGCAGTACTTC.

The chain couples TRBV27 to TRBJ2-1; TRBD1 agrees at 8 bases. Germline V lookup: CDR1 MNHEY, CDR2 SMNVEV (reference sequence). CDR3 length: 15 amino acids. The V segment lost 4 bases and the J segment 7 bases; nucleotides outside the gene matches: 9. CDR3 residues: CASSSRTGFHNEQFF. For the CDR3, the DNA is TGTGCCAGCAGTTCCCGGACAGGGTTTCATAATGAGCAGTTCTTC.

The chain recombines TRBV3-1 (or the pseudogene TRBV3-2) with TRBJ2-2; 12 bases line up with TRBD2. V shed 6 bases, J shed 4 bases, and the junction held 12 bases outside the gene matches. Germline V gene lookup returns CDR1 LGHDT and CDR2 YNNKEL (reference sequence). This CDR3 is 18 amino acids long. The CDR3 DNA sequence: TGTGCCAGCAGATCGGAGGTACTAGCGGGAGGCGGCACCGGGGAGCTGTTTTTT. Protein: CASRSEVLAGGGTGELFF.

In its sample, this clone was seen once. V usage is TRBV11-3 and J usage is TRBJ1-4, with TRBD1 matching 7 bases. J lost 4 bases, V lost 4 bases, and 6 bases had no gene match. Germline V gene data show CDR1 as SGHNT and CDR2 as YENEEA. The CDR3 spans 15 residues. CDR3 residues: CASSYRQGGNEKLFF. The CDR3 DNA sequence: TGTGCCAGCAGCTACAGACAGGGTGGTAATGAAAAACTGTTTTTT.

This clone was seen a handful of times. The chain employs TRBV28 and TRBJ2-5; 9 bases are shared with TRBD1. Trimming removed 3 bases from V and 5 bases from J; junction bases left unmatched: 7. From germline, CDR1 is MDHEN and CDR2 SYDVKM. The CDR3 is 15 amino acids. This CDR3 reads CASSFPGQGGETQYF. DNA of the CDR3: TGTGCCAGCAGTTTTCCGGGACAGGGCGGTGAGACCCAGTACTTC.

The chain is built from TRBV6-6 and TRBJ1-2, with 10 bases matching TRBD1. CDR1 MNHNY and CDR2 SVGAGI come from the germline V gene (reference sequence). This CDR3 is built from 13 residues. The trim removed 4 bases at V and 7 bases at J, leaving 3 bases unmatched. The CDR3 region is CASSLGQGSGYTF. CDR3 sequence (DNA): TGTGCCAGCAGTTTGGGACAGGGGAGTGGCTACACCTTC.

In DNA form, the CDR3 reads TGTGCCGGAGCGGGGGGAACTGAAGCTTTCTTT. It specifies CAGAGGTEAFF. The chain carries TRBV2 and TRBJ1-1; D may be TRBD1 (5 bases). Per germline, CDR1 SNHLY and CDR2 FYNNEI. This CDR3 spans 11 amino acids. V lost 11 bases to trimming and J lost 5 bases, with 12 bases between them.

The chain joins TRBV28 to TRBJ1-4; no definite D call. The germline V and J ends were trimmed by 6 bases and 2 bases, with 16 bases remaining between them. Germline V gene sequence: CDR1 MDHEN, CDR2 SYDVKM. The CDR3 consists of 16 residues. CDR3 nucleotide sequence: TGTGCCAGCAGCCTAGACGCCCAATCGACTAATGAAAAACTGTTTTTT. The encoded protein is CASSLDAQSTNEKLFF.